The sequence of this T cell receptor (beta chain) was determined in a study of breast tumors, draining lymph nodes, adjacent tissues. TCRdb independently ran MiXCR on the multiplex PCR reads; one entry per CDR3 protein. The sample lists roughly 110,000 distinct CDR3 sequences, less than 40% occurring once. The V and J ends lost 2 bases and 0 bases respectively, with 7 bases between them. Germline V gene sequence: CDR1 MGHRA, CDR2 YSYEKL. The CDR3 spans 14 residues. This clonotype came up many times. Breast cancer patients provided tissue from their axillary draining lymph nodes. V and J are TRBV4-1 and TRBJ2-5; no reliable D call. The specimen was axillary lymph node tissue. This TCR derives from a female donor with breast cancer. Some clones in this sample may be carry-over from other donors' samples. In DNA form, the CDR3 reads TGCGCCAGCAGCCAAATCAGGTACCAAGAGACCCAGTACTTC. Residues: CASSQIRYQETQYF.